The 18 T cell receptor beta chains given below trace back to one sample, sequenced in a study of shared clonotypes between healthy human individuals. Only in-frame clones appear in the TCRdb table, and some are missing; sequencing was by immunoSEQ multiplex PCR. The data show roughly 1,100,000 clones, with about 80% seen just once and roughly 1.4% held by the top ten. Sequenced sample: memory CD4+ T cells sorted from blood. Subset defined: CD45RA-negative fraction. All receptors derive from a man between 18 and 35 years old in good health.

This chain joins TRBV6-5 and TRBJ2-1; 7 nucleotides agree with TRBD2. CDR1 and CDR2 (germline): MNHEY, SVGAGI. CDR3 length equals 16 residues. After removal of 0 bases from V and 3 bases from J, the junction contained 5 bases not matched to a gene. CDR3 nucleotides: TGTGCCAGCAGTTACTCGGCTAGCGGATTCTACAATGAGCAGTTCTTC. It codes for CASSYSASGFYNEQFF.

J is TRBJ1-5 and V is TRBV10-3; D is unclear. CDR1 is ENHRY and CDR2 is SYGVKD in the germline V gene. The CDR3 sequence is 15 residues long. Trimming left V 6 bases short and J 6 bases short, with 18 bases between. CDR3 DNA sequence: TGTGCCATCAGGGATCCCACAGCCCGGGGTCAGCCCCAGCATTTT. Protein product: CAIRDPTARGQPQHF.

CDR3 sequence (DNA): TGCGCCAGCAGCCAGCAGGTGGCCGGTGGGGAGCAGTACTTC. Its protein is CASSQQVAGGEQYF. The V and J genes are TRBV5-1 and TRBJ2-7; D not resolved. This CDR3 is built from 14 residues. The germline V gene has CDR1 SGHRS and CDR2 YFSETQ. V dropped 4 bases and J dropped 7 bases, with 18 bases sitting between them.

Comments on this clone: A read error is possible here, since a much larger clone lies one base away. The J gene is TRBJ2-4, the V gene TRBV7-2; TRBD2 matches 8 bases. Per the germline V gene, CDR1 is SGHTA and CDR2 is FQGNSA. The V segment lost 5 bases and the J segment 1 base; nucleotides outside the gene matches: 4. The CDR3 has 15 amino acids. Here the CDR3 DNA reads TGTGCCAGCAGCCCGGGGGGGCGGGCCAAAAACATTCAGTACTTC. Residues: CASSPGGRAKNIQYF.

The V and J genes are TRBV11-2 and TRBJ2-7; D may correspond to TRBD1 or TRBD2 (5 bases each). Germline V gives CDR1 SGHAT, CDR2 FQNNGV. V gave up 1 base and J gave up 7 bases, with 26 bases separating them. CDR3 length: 18 amino acids. This CDR3 is CASSLGLPRYGASSEQYF. CDR3 in DNA: TGTGCCAGCAGCTTAGGGTTGCCCAGGTATGGGGCTAGCTCTGAGCAGTACTTC.

Regarding this clone: The same CDR3 also results from other DNA sequences found in this sample. The CDR3 loop is CASSQDRGDGYTF. DNA for the CDR3: TGCGCCAGCAGCCAAGATAGGGGGGATGGCTACACCTTC. The chain joins TRBV4-3 to TRBJ1-2, with D possibly being TRBD1 (6 bases). This CDR3 has 13 residues. CDR1 and CDR2 from the germline V gene are LGHNA and YSLEER. Trimming shortened V by 0 bases and J by 6 bases, and 8 bases separated the two germline ends.

The chain is built from TRBV6-6 and TRBJ1-5; 8 bases map to TRBD1. J was trimmed by 7 bases and V by 9 bases; bases with no gene match: 17. This CDR3 comprises 16 residues. Germline CDR1 MNHNY, CDR2 SVGAGI (reference sequence). The CDR3: CASTRVAGGAEQPQHF. The CDR3 DNA follows: TGTGCCAGTACCAGGGTGGCAGGGGGCGCAGAGCAGCCCCAGCATTTT.

This clone has just one count. This chain connects TRBV28 to TRBJ1-1; D remains unclear. Between the trimmed V and J ends, which lost 8 bases and 1 base, there was a span of 17 bases. This CDR3 region has 15 residues. CDR1 MDHEN and CDR2 SYDVKM come from the germline V gene. The CDR3 here is CASHRPPSGNTEAFF. The CDR3 coding sequence is TGTGCCAGCCATCGACCACCGAGCGGGAACACTGAAGCTTTCTTT.

This rearrangement joins TRBV5-1 to TRBJ1-6; 8 nucleotides agree with TRBD1. Germline assignment: CDR1 SGHRS and CDR2 YFSETQ. This CDR3 contains 17 residues. The trim removed 4 bases at V and 9 bases at J, leaving 15 bases unmatched. The CDR3 DNA follows: TGCGCCAGCAGCCCCTGGACAGGGCCCGCCCGGGGTTCACCCCTCCACTTT. This encodes CASSPWTGPARGSPLHF.

The chain is built from TRBV2 and TRBJ2-7; 11 nucleotides line up with TRBD2. Germline loops: CDR1 SNHLY, CDR2 FYNNEI. The CDR3 contains 13 residues. V lost 4 bases to trimming and J lost 6 bases; unmatched junction nucleotides: 2. Written as DNA, the CDR3 is TGTGCCAGCAGTGTAGCGGGGGGGTTCGAGCAGTACTTC. It codes for CASSVAGGFEQYF.

V and J are TRBV5-8 and TRBJ2-5; tentatively, D is TRBD1 or TRBD2 (5 bases each). This CDR3 has 15 residues. Looked up from germline, CDR1 is SGHTS and CDR2 is YDEGEE. Trimming shortened V by 1 base and J by 2 bases, and 12 bases separated the two germline ends. CDR3 nucleotide sequence: TGTGCCAGCAGCTTGTTGGGACCGGGTCAAGAGACCCAGTACTTC. It is translated as CASSLLGPGQETQYF.

CDR3 sequence (DNA): TGTGCCAGCAGCCGCCACGGGAATGAGCAGTTCTTC. Protein sequence: CASSRHGNEQFF. The V and J genes are TRBV6-1 and TRBJ2-1; the D is unclear. Trimming took 6 bases from V and 7 from J, leaving 10 bases between them. Germline-derived CDR1 and CDR2 are MNHNS and SASEGT. This CDR3 contains 12 residues.

The chain joins TRBV5-6 to TRBJ1-1; no definite D call. Germline values: CDR1 SGHDT, CDR2 YYEEEE. The CDR3 sequence is 11 residues long. V lost 2 bases to trimming and J lost 7 bases, with 6 bases between them. The CDR3: CASSLGYEAFF. The CDR3 DNA is TGTGCCAGCAGCTTAGGTTATGAAGCTTTCTTT.

The rearrangement links TRBV2 to TRBJ1-5; 9 bases are a match to TRBD1. The CDR3 is 14 residues long. The ends lost 6 bases at V and 4 bases at J; junction bases unmatched: 4. The germline CDR1 and CDR2 sequences are SNHLY and FYNNEI. The CDR3 spells CASRTQGANQPQHF. The CDR3 nucleotides are TGTGCCAGCAGGACACAGGGGGCTAATCAGCCCCAGCATTTT. The full variable domain, completed using reference TRBV2 and TRBJ1-5, is EPEVTQTPSHQVTQMGQEVILRCVPISNHLYFYWYRQILGQKVEFLVSFYNNEISEKSEIFDDQFSVERPDGSNFTLKIRSTKLEDSAMYFCASRTQGANQPQHFGDGTRLSIL.

The chain carries TRBV10-3 and TRBJ1-4, with 8 nucleotides matching TRBD1. Germline CDR1 reads ENHRY; CDR2 reads SYGVKD. This CDR3 spans 14 amino acids. V gave up 11 bases and J gave up 7 bases; unmatched junction bases: 12. The CDR3 DNA is TGTGCCTCCCGAGGACAGGGATTCGGTGAAAAACTGTTTTTT. This encodes CASRGQGFGEKLFF.

This clone came up once. The J gene is TRBJ2-7, the V gene TRBV7-2; 8 nucleotides agree with TRBD2. J was trimmed by 4 bases and V by 0 bases; bases with no gene match: 14. Germline values: CDR1 SGHTA, CDR2 FQGNSA. This CDR3 is built from 18 residues. DNA for the CDR3: TGTGCCAGCAGCTTAGCCCCATTTGATAGCGGGGCTGCATACGAGCAGTACTTC. It yields the protein CASSLAPFDSGAAYEQYF. The full variable domain, completed using reference TRBV7-2 and TRBJ2-7, is GAGVSQSPSNKVTEKGKDVELRCDPISGHTALYWYRQSLGQGLEFLIYFQGNSAPDKSGLPSDRFSAERTGGSVSTLTIQRTQQEDSAVYLCASSLAPFDSGAAYEQYFGPGTRLTVT.

V usage is TRBV6-1 and J usage is TRBJ1-2, with no clear D. The CDR3 runs to 12 residues. With 2 bases removed from V and 8 bases from J, the gap between germline ends came to 9 bases. Germline V gene sequence: CDR1 MNHNS, CDR2 SASEGT. In DNA form, the CDR3 reads TGTGCCAGCAGTGAACAGGAGTCCGGCTACACCTTC. Encoded protein: CASSEQESGYTF.

With respect to this clone: Only one base separates this from a far larger clonotype, so it likely reflects a read error. Other DNA sequences of this sample code for an identical CDR3. The chain carries TRBV7-9 and TRBJ2-2, with D perhaps TRBD2 (6 bases). The CDR3 runs to 15 residues. Trimming removed 0 bases from V and 2 bases from J, with 7 bases in between. Germline V lookup: CDR1 SEHNR, CDR2 FQNEAQ (reference sequence). DNA for the CDR3: TGTGCCAGCAGCTTAGCGGGAGGAAACACCGGGGAGCTGTTTTTT. Translating gives CASSLAGGNTGELFF.